One and the same sample provided the 4 T cell receptor beta chains below, sequenced in a study of cytomegalovirus exposure and HLA in healthy donors. 13 Jbeta primers and 60 Vbeta primers were used for the PCR. The method was immunoSEQ multiplex PCR; TCRdb's version includes in-frame clones alone and lacks a portion of them. The repertoire holds 150,000 to 200,000 clones, 79% seen once, with approximately 2.4% in the top ten. Sequencing was performed on PBMCs. The receptors shown here come from a woman aged 50 to 60 in good health and CMV-seronegative.

The chain links TRBV14 to TRBJ2-2; D call uncertain. CDR1 is SGHDN and CDR2 is FVKESK in the germline V gene. The length of the CDR3 is 14 residues. Trimming stripped 4 bases from V and 1 base from J, with 7 bases between. CDR3 protein: CASSREMNTGELFF. In DNA form, the CDR3 reads TGTGCCAGCAGCCGTGAGATGAACACCGGGGAGCTGTTTTTT. The complete variable domain, with remaining parts taken from reference TRBV14 and TRBJ2-2, reads EAGVTQFPSHSVIEKGQTVTLRCDPISGHDNLYWYRRVMGKEIKFLLHFVKESKQDESGMPNNRFLAERTGGTYSTLKVQPAELEDSGVYFCASSREMNTGELFFGEGSRLTVL.

Here the CDR3 DNA reads TGCGCCAGCAGGACAGGGGGCGCGGGGGAGCAGTACTTC. It codes for CASRTGGAGEQYF. J is TRBJ2-7 and V is TRBV5-1; 10 nucleotides agree with TRBD1. Unmatched junction bases numbered 6, after V lost 5 bases and J lost 7 bases. The CDR3 covers 13 residues. Germline lookup yields CDR1 SGHRS and CDR2 YFSETQ.

The genes are TRBV7-9 and TRBJ1-2, with 7 bases that match TRBD1. Germline V lookup: CDR1 SEHNR, CDR2 FQNEAQ (reference sequence). The CDR3 extends over 19 amino acids. V lost 4 bases, J lost 8 bases, and 25 bases stayed unmatched. The CDR3 is CASSSIRTGGQRSMAGYTF. In DNA, the CDR3 is TGTGCCAGCAGCTCCATTCGGACAGGTGGACAACGCTCAATGGCGGGCTACACCTTC.

Only one count was recorded for this clone. V and J are TRBV30 and TRBJ1-5; 9 positions match TRBD1. CDR1 GTSNPN and CDR2 SVGIG come from the germline V gene (reference sequence). The ends lost 5 bases at V and 3 bases at J; junction bases unmatched: 8. This CDR3 region has 15 residues. The DNA for the CDR3 is TGTGCCTGGGAGCCGGGACAGGGCTACAATCAGCCCCAGCATTTT. Encoded protein: CAWEPGQGYNQPQHF.